A selection of T cell receptor beta chains follows, all from one sample in a study of beta chain features in type 1 diabetes. TCRdb's table, derived via immunoSEQ multiplex PCR, lists solely in-frame clones and lacks some. The table shows 970,000 or so clones, with roughly a sixth occurring only once. Sequencing was carried out using naive CD4+ T cells from blood. These receptors all stem from a woman aged 18-30 years in good health. CDR3s include the opening cysteine and the closing phenylalanine or tryptophan. The D gene is left open where the match is weak. Clone size is shown for a subset of rows, as once, few, many or a class of expanded clone.

11	TRBV4-2	NA	NA	TRBJ1-1	CASSSVSEAFF	TGTGCCAGCAGCTCCGTGTCTGAAGCTTTCTTT
16	TRBV9	few	TRBD2	TRBJ2-1	CASSSTSGLNIDEQFF	TGTGCCAGCAGCTCAACCTCGGGACTAAATATCGATGAGCAGTTCTTC
13	TRBV4-2	few	NA	TRBJ1-5	CASSQELNQPQHF	TGTGCCAGCAGCCAAGAGCTGAATCAGCCCCAGCATTTT
12	TRBV14	many	NA	TRBJ2-1	CASSQGPNEQFF	TGTGCCAGCAGCCAAGGACCCAATGAGCAGTTCTTC
12	TRBV6-5	NA	NA	TRBJ2-1	CASSRPAGEQFF	TGTGCCAGCAGTCGCCCAGCGGGTGAGCAGTTCTTC
12	TRBV11-2	NA	NA	TRBJ2-7	CASSQYGYEQYF	TGTGCCAGCAGCCAGTACGGCTACGAGCAGTACTTC
13	TRBV29-1	NA	NA	TRBJ2-1	CSVVEGTYNEQFF	TGCAGCGTTGTGGAAGGGACGTACAATGAGCAGTTCTTC
12	TRBV10-3	few	NA	TRBJ2-1	CAISVSAAEQFF	TGTGCCATCAGTGTGTCGGCAGCTGAGCAGTTCTTC
14	TRBV6-5	NA	NA	TRBJ1-2	CASSYSGIGYGYTF	TGTGCCAGCAGTTACTCAGGGATTGGCTATGGCTACACCTTC
14	TRBV28	few	NA	TRBJ2-5	CASSYREERETQYF	TGTGCCAGCAGTTACAGGGAGGAACGAGAGACCCAGTACTTC
13	TRBV6-1	NA	NA	TRBJ2-7	CASGQQGPYEQYF	TGTGCCAGCGGTCAGCAGGGCCCTTACGAGCAGTACTTC
13	TRBV5-6	NA	NA	TRBJ2-7	CASSLRGGHEQYF	TGTGCCAGCAGCTTGAGGGGAGGACACGAGCAGTACTTC
16	TRBV7-8	NA	TRBD1	TRBJ2-3	CASSLGQGTGTDTQYF	TGTGCCAGCAGCTTAGGACAGGGGACTGGCACAGATACGCAGTATTTT
13	TRBV28	few	NA	TRBJ1-2	CASSGVGLYGYTF	TGTGCCAGCAGTGGGGTAGGCCTCTATGGCTACACCTTC
15	TRBV28	NA	TRBD2	TRBJ2-1	CASSLLSTGTIPQFF	TGTGCCAGCAGTTTACTTTCGACCGGGACTATTCCTCAGTTCTTC
14	TRBV6-6	few	TRBD2	TRBJ2-2	CASYSGRGAGELFF	TGTGCCAGCTATAGCGGGAGGGGCGCCGGGGAGCTGTTTTTT
16	TRBV7-8	few	NA	TRBJ2-2	CASSLTRTGNTGELFF	TGTGCCAGCAGCCTCACGAGGACGGGGAACACCGGGGAGCTGTTTTTT
14	TRBV7-2	NA	NA	TRBJ2-5	CASSSTKGYETQYF	TGTGCCAGCAGCTCTACCAAGGGTTATGAGACCCAGTACTTC
16	TRBV7-2	few	NA	TRBJ1-5	CASSVMHRGSNQPQHF	TGTGCCAGCAGCGTTATGCATAGGGGTAGCAATCAGCCCCAGCATTTT
15	TRBV10-3	NA	NA	TRBJ2-1	CAISSPAGSLNEQFF	TGTGCCATCAGCAGCCCGGCCGGGAGCCTCAATGAGCAGTTCTTC
16	TRBV7-2	NA	TRBD1	TRBJ1-2	CASSTRDRGLEDGYTF	TGTGCCAGCAGCACCCGGGACAGGGGGCTTGAGGATGGCTACACCTTC
11	TRBV20-1	few	NA	TRBJ1-4	CSAEANEKLFF	TGCAGTGCTGAAGCTAATGAAAAACTGTTTTTT
14	TRBV11-2	few	NA	TRBJ2-3	CASSSRTATDTQYF	TGTGCCAGCAGTTCCCGGACTGCCACAGATACGCAGTATTTT
11	TRBV28	NA	TRBD1	TRBJ2-7	CASGTAYEQYF	TGTGCCAGCGGGACAGCCTACGAGCAGTACTTC
15	TRBV10-3	NA	TRBD2	TRBJ2-5	CAISESPSGEETQYF	TGTGCCATCAGTGAGTCTCCTAGCGGTGAAGAGACCCAGTACTTC
11	TRBV20-1	few	NA	TRBJ2-1	CSARALDEQFF	TGCAGTGCTAGAGCACTAGATGAGCAGTTCTTC
16	TRBV4-1	few	TRBD2	TRBJ2-5	CASSRVRGEGKETQYF	TGCGCCAGCAGCAGGGTGCGGGGGGAAGGTAAAGAGACCCAGTACTTC
15	TRBV28	few	NA	TRBJ2-3	CASSFFGGATDTQYF	TGTGCCAGCAGTTTCTTCGGGGGAGCAACAGATACGCAGTATTTT
11	TRBV20-1	NA	NA	TRBJ1-2	CSASFGGGYTF	TGCAGTGCCAGTTTTGGGGGTGGCTACACCTTC
17	TRBV4-3	few	NA	TRBJ2-1	CASSQETGIGARNEQFF	TGCGCCAGCAGCCAAGAGACAGGTATTGGGGCCCGCAATGAGCAGTTCTTC
13	TRBV28	NA	NA	TRBJ2-7	CASSPSQIYEQYF	TGTGCCAGCAGCCCCAGCCAGATCTACGAGCAGTACTTC
19	TRBV18	NA	TRBD1	TRBJ2-7	CASSPPELRRDRSNYEQYF	TGTGCCAGCTCACCACCGGAGCTACGCCGGGACAGGTCAAACTACGAGCAGTACTTC
15	TRBV5-1	NA	NA	TRBJ2-2	CASSSTRVNTGELFF	TGCGCCAGCAGCTCTACCCGGGTAAACACCGGGGAGCTGTTTTTT
12	TRBV27	NA	NA	TRBJ1-3	CASRSEGNTIYF	TGTGCCAGCAGATCTGAAGGAAACACCATATATTTT
15	TRBV19	NA	NA	TRBJ1-1	CASSPGDGWNTEAFF	TGTGCCAGTAGTCCCGGGGACGGCTGGAACACTGAAGCTTTCTTT
15	TRBV5-4	NA	TRBD1	TRBJ1-1	CASSGGTGHNTEAFF	TGTGCCAGCAGCGGGGGGACAGGGCATAACACTGAAGCTTTCTTT
14	TRBV2	few	TRBD1	TRBJ1-5	CASSEVTGDQPQHF	TGTGCCAGCAGTGAAGTAACAGGGGATCAGCCCCAGCATTTT
11	TRBV27	NA	NA	TRBJ2-7	CASSSRDEQYF	TGTGCCAGCAGTTCCAGGGACGAGCAGTACTTC
15	TRBV19	few	TRBD1	TRBJ2-2	CASSRFGTGNGELFF	TGTGCCAGTAGTCGGTTTGGGACAGGGAACGGGGAGCTGTTTTTT
15	TRBV10-2	NA	TRBD2	TRBJ2-7	CASSYPRLASYEQYF	TGCGCCAGCAGCTATCCGAGACTAGCATCCTACGAGCAGTACTTC
14	TRBV7-9	NA	TRBD1	TRBJ1-1	CASSTGGTLYEAFF	TGTGCCAGCAGTACAGGGGGAACCCTCTATGAAGCTTTCTTT
15	TRBV7-2	few	TRBD2	TRBJ2-1	CASSPGTSGRAGQFF	TGTGCCAGCAGTCCCGGGACTAGCGGGAGGGCCGGGCAGTTCTTC
14	TRBV5-6	few	TRBD2	TRBJ2-7	CASSATSATYEQYF	TGTGCCAGCAGCGCCACTAGCGCTACCTACGAGCAGTACTTC
17	TRBV27	NA	NA	TRBJ2-6	CASSLAWWGAGANVLTF	TGTGCCAGCAGTTTAGCATGGTGGGGGGCTGGGGCCAACGTCCTGACTTTC
14	TRBV28	NA	TRBD2	TRBJ2-2	CASSLGSGGRFLFF	TGTGCCAGCAGTCTAGGAAGCGGGGGTCGTTTTCTGTTTTTT
13	TRBV7-2	NA	NA	TRBJ1-3	CASSQDAGNTIYF	TGTGCCAGCAGCCAAGATGCAGGAAACACCATATATTTT
19	TRBV7-8	few	NA	TRBJ2-7	CASSPPPQGRLLGYYEQYF	TGTGCCAGCAGCCCACCCCCACAAGGACGATTACTAGGCTATTACGAGCAGTACTTC
12	TRBV9	few	NA	TRBJ1-3	CASSVERDTIYF	TGTGCCAGCAGCGTAGAAAGGGATACCATATATTTT
16	TRBV4-2	NA	TRBD1	TRBJ1-4	CASSQAGQGTGEKLFF	TGTGCCAGCAGCCAAGCGGGACAGGGTACGGGAGAAAAACTGTTTTTT
16	TRBV5-4	NA	NA	TRBJ1-5	CASSRGLWGFNQPQHF	TGCGCCAGCAGCCGAGGTCTCTGGGGCTTCAATCAGCCCCAGCATTTT
15	TRBV5-4	NA	TRBD1	TRBJ1-1	CASSPGQGGNTEAFF	TGTGCCAGCAGTCCGGGACAGGGAGGGAACACTGAAGCTTTCTTT
16	TRBV9	few	NA	TRBJ2-6	CASSVGPSGGANVLTF	TGTGCCAGCAGCGTAGGCCCGTCCGGGGGGGCCAACGTCCTGACTTTC
13	TRBV5-6	few	TRBD1	TRBJ1-4	CASSLGDRVRLFF	TGTGCCAGCAGCTTGGGCGACAGGGTCCGTCTGTTTTTT
15	TRBV7-2	NA	NA	TRBJ2-1	CASSLVGRDYNEQFF	TGTGCCAGCAGCTTAGTGGGACGCGACTACAATGAGCAGTTCTTC
14	TRBV29-1	NA	NA	TRBJ2-3	CSVLGETSTDTQYF	TGCAGCGTTCTTGGTGAAACTAGCACAGATACGCAGTATTTT
15	TRBV7-3	few	NA	TRBJ2-1	CASSLGDGSYNEQFF	TGTGCCAGCAGCTTAGGAGACGGCTCCTACAATGAGCAGTTCTTC
15	TRBV19	NA	NA	TRBJ2-1	CASSILTSTYNEQFF	TGTGCCAGTAGTATTTTGACCTCCACCTACAATGAGCAGTTCTTC
14	TRBV9	NA	NA	TRBJ2-1	CASSVDTKGNEQFF	TGTGCCAGCAGCGTAGACACTAAGGGGAATGAGCAGTTCTTC
12	TRBV7-9	few	TRBD1	TRBJ2-5	CASSSGGETQYF	TGTGCCAGCAGCTCAGGGGGAGAGACCCAGTACTTC
16	TRBV4-1	NA	TRBD2	TRBJ2-4	CASSPPSGGAKNIQYF	TGCGCCAGCAGCCCGCCTAGCGGGGGGGCCAAAAACATTCAGTACTTC